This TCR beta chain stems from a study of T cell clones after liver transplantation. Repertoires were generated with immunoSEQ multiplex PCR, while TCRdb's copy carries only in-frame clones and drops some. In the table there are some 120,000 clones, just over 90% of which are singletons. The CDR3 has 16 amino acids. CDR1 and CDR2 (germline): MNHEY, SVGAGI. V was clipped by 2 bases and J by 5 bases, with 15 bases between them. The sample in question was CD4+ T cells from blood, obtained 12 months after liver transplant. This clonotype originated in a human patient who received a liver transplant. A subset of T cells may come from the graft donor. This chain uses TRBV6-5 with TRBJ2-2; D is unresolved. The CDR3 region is CASSYRRPAQTGELFF. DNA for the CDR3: TGTGCCAGCAGTTACCGTCGTCCTGCACAGACCGGGGAGCTGTTTTTT.